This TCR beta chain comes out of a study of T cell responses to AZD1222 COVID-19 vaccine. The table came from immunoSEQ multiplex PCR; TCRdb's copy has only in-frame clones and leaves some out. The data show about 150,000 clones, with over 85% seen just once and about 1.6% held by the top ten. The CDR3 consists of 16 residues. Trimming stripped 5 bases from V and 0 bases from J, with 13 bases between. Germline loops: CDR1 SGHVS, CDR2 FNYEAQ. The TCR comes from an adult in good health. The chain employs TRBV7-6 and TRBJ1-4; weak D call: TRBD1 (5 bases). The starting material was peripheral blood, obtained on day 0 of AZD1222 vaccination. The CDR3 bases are TGTGCCAGCAGCCCCCAGGGATACGCAACTAATGAAAAACTGTTTTTT. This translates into CASSPQGYATNEKLFF.